The rows below give T cell receptor beta chains drawn from one sample of a study of blood T cell repertoires in COVID-19. Using immunoSEQ multiplex PCR, the repertoire was profiled, and TCRdb retains in-frame clones only, with some absent. Here the sample spans around 90,000 clones, almost 95% being singletons. Source material: peripheral blood. These receptors came from a woman aged 60-75 years with active COVID-19. The CDR3 runs from the conserved cysteine through the conserved F or W. D genes are given only for firm matches. Some rows have no size entry. The others give once, few or many, or a class for an expanded clone.

cdr3_nt cdr3_aa d_call j_call clone_size v_call
TGTGCCAGCAGTTTATCGGGGCGGGGGGGCGGGAGCTCCTACGAGCAGTACTTC CASSLSGRGGGSSYEQYF TRBD2 TRBJ2-7 NA TRBV28
TGTGCCAGCAGCTTACCGGACGGGACTGGAGACAATGAGCAGTTCTTC CASSLPDGTGDNEQFF NA TRBJ2-1 NA TRBV7-6
TGTGCCAGCAGCTCAGGGCAAGGGCCTCGGACTGAAGCTTTCTTT CASSSGQGPRTEAFF NA TRBJ1-1 NA TRBV9
TGTGCCAGCAGCCCCCTCTACGAGCAGTACTTC CASSPLYEQYF NA TRBJ2-7 NA TRBV2
TGTGCCAGCAGGAACCGGGCCGCAGGACTGAACTATGGCTACACCTTC CASRNRAAGLNYGYTF NA TRBJ1-2 NA TRBV27
TGTGCCAGTAGTATAGATCAGGGCTACAGATATAGCAATCAGCCCCAGCATTTT CASSIDQGYRYSNQPQHF NA TRBJ1-5 NA TRBV19
TGTGCCAGCAGCTTACAAGCGGGGGAGGTAAATGAGCAGTTCTTC CASSLQAGEVNEQFF TRBD2 TRBJ2-1 NA TRBV7-3
TGTGCCAGCAGCTTAGCGGCTGACTATGGCTACACCTTC CASSLAADYGYTF NA TRBJ1-2 NA TRBV7-2
TGTGCCAGTAGTATAGAACGGGGAACCGGGGAGCTGTTTTTT CASSIERGTGELFF NA TRBJ2-2 once TRBV19
TGTGCCAGCAGGGGACTCTCTAATCAGCCCCAGCATTTT CASRGLSNQPQHF NA TRBJ1-5 NA TRBV6-5
TGTGCCACCGACCGGGGGGACCTAGCGGGGAACACTGAAGCTTTCTTT CATDRGDLAGNTEAFF NA TRBJ1-1 NA TRBV10-3
TGCGCCAGCAGCCAAGATCTGGGCACCTACAATGAGCAGTTCTTC CASSQDLGTYNEQFF NA TRBJ2-1 NA TRBV4-1
TGCAGTGCTAGTGGCGGGCGAGAAAACAATGAGCAGTTCTTC CSASGGRENNEQFF NA TRBJ2-1 NA TRBV20-1
TGTGCCAGCAGCTTATTGGGGCTGGGGTACAATGAGCAGTTCTTC CASSLLGLGYNEQFF NA TRBJ2-1 NA TRBV7-9
TGTGCCAGCAGTGAAGCGGTTGGAGAGTCTAACTATGGCTACACCTTC CASSEAVGESNYGYTF NA TRBJ1-2 NA TRBV6-1
TGTGCCAGCAGCTCCGAATCCGGGACAGGGGGTTCCACCTATGGCTACACCTTC CASSSESGTGGSTYGYTF TRBD1 TRBJ1-2 NA TRBV7-9
TGTGCCAGCAGCCAAGATAGGAGAGATACGCAGTATTTT CASSQDRRDTQYF NA TRBJ2-3 NA TRBV3-1/TRBV3-2
TGTGCCAGCAGCCCGCGGACAGGGAGATCCTACGAGCAGTACTTC CASSPRTGRSYEQYF TRBD1 TRBJ2-7 NA TRBV6-5
TGCAGCGCCCTGCGGGACAGTAACTATGGCTACACCTTC CSALRDSNYGYTF TRBD1 TRBJ1-2 NA TRBV29-1
TGTGCCAGCTCCCTGGGCCTAGCGGGGGGGAATGAGCAGTACTTC CASSLGLAGGNEQYF TRBD2 TRBJ2-7 NA TRBV2
TGTGCCAGCAGCAGGACAGTCTCCTACGAGCAGTACTTC CASSRTVSYEQYF NA TRBJ2-7 NA TRBV11-2
TGTGCCAGCAGCTGGGAACAGGGACGCACTGAAGCTTTCTTT CASSWEQGRTEAFF NA TRBJ1-1 once TRBV5-5
TGCGCCAGCAGCCTCATCCCCAGCGGGGGTACAGATACGCAGTATTTT CASSLIPSGGTDTQYF TRBD2 TRBJ2-3 NA TRBV4-3
TGTGCCCTAGCGATTGGGGGGGATCAGCCCCAGCATTTT CALAIGGDQPQHF NA TRBJ1-5 NA TRBV30
TGCGCCAGCAGCCACGGGACTAGCGGCCTCCGGGAGCTGTTTTTT CASSHGTSGLRELFF TRBD2 TRBJ2-2 NA TRBV4-1
TGTGCCAGCTCACCCTCCGGGGGAATCTACGAGCAGTACTTC CASSPSGGIYEQYF NA TRBJ2-7 NA TRBV18
TGTGCCAGCAGTCGGACTAGCGTACGGTTGTGGGAGACCCAGTACTTC CASSRTSVRLWETQYF TRBD2 TRBJ2-5 NA TRBV6-6
TGTGCCAGCAGCTTTCGAGGACAGGGGGCGGGTTGTCAGCCCCAGCATTTT CASSFRGQGAGCQPQHF TRBD1 TRBJ1-5 NA TRBV9
TGTGCCAGCACTCTCGCTGGACAGGGGAATGGCTACACCTTC CASTLAGQGNGYTF TRBD1 TRBJ1-2 NA TRBV6-5
TGTGCCAGCAGGGCCGGGGATAATTCACCCCTCCACTTT CASRAGDNSPLHF NA TRBJ1-6 NA TRBV7-6
TGTGCCAGCAGCTTAGCGGGGGTCCGTAGGGATGAGCAGTTCTTC CASSLAGVRRDEQFF NA TRBJ2-1 NA TRBV11-2
TGTGCCAGCAGCGCTACAGGGGGCACTGAAGCTTTCTTT CASSATGGTEAFF TRBD1 TRBJ1-1 NA TRBV7-2
TGTGCCAGCAGACCGGGACAGACCTACGAGCAGTACTTC CASRPGQTYEQYF TRBD1 TRBJ2-7 NA TRBV6-5